This T cell receptor (beta chain) was documented in a study of T cell repertoires in cytomegalovirus infection. The germline V gene has CDR1 WSHSY and CDR2 SAAADI. J gave up 4 bases and V 6 bases, and 13 bases lay outside the gene matches. CDR3 length: 19 amino acids. TCRdb used MiXCR to reprocess the reads, holding one entry per CDR3 protein. The sample lists roughly 310,000 distinct CDR3 sequences, 15% to 20% seen once, with 12% in the top ten. The sequenced sample was PBMCs. The rearrangement links TRBV10-2 to TRBJ2-3; 16 bases are shared with TRBD2. This clonotype was sampled from a human donor in good health (CMV status not recorded). Some clones in this sample may be carry-over from other donors' samples. This chain's CDR3 is CASSHGTSGGAGSPDTQYF. CDR3 in DNA: TGCGCCAGCAGCCACGGGACTAGCGGGGGGGCCGGTTCGCCAGATACGCAGTATTTT.